The sequence of this TCR beta chain was determined in a study of control samples from healthy donors and cancer patients. Libraries were prepared by immunoSEQ multiplex PCR; TCRdb keeps only in-frame clonotypes and omits some of them. The sample lists 120,000 to 150,000 clones, about 89% seen once, with over 4.5% in the top ten. V dropped 0 bases and J dropped 2 bases, with 6 bases sitting between them. Germline CDR1 and CDR2: SGDLS and YYNGEE. This CDR3 has 15 residues. Sequences were obtained from blood. This receptor was obtained from a man aged 30 to 45 in good health. J is TRBJ1-6 and V is TRBV9; D gene unclear. CDR3 nucleotides: TGTGCCAGCAGCGTAGACGGGGCCTATAATTCACCCCTCCACTTT. Residues: CASSVDGAYNSPLHF.